The 8 T cell receptor beta chains below all came from one sample that was sequenced in a study of T-cell reconstitution after alpha-beta-depleted transplantation in children (dated by TCRdb to about 2016). What this sample's treatment or condition label stands for: allogeneic hematopoietic cell transplantation with graft depleted of TCRalphabeta T cells and CD19 B cells. Library preparation was by PCR. Instrument used: Illumina HiSeq 2500. TCR library preparation used molecular barcoding, with unique molecular identifiers applied to normalize quantification of the TCRbeta repertoire. TCRdb passed the public sequencing reads through fastp at Q25 and MiXCR, retaining productive beta sequences. CDR3 protein duplicates are merged, each entry listing the most common genes and DNA. The sample profile shows about 980,000 distinct CDR3 sequences; about 29% of them were found once. Of the sample, 28% falls within the top ten clones.

Sequencing used PBMCs, mostly from graft donor cells, obtained 360 days after TCRalphabeta/CD19-depleted stem cell transplant. The receptors here all came from a boy younger than two who had a stem cell transplant for SCID, so the T cells may come from the graft donor.

CDR3: CATSDNDRASNEQFF. The CDR3 region has the DNA TGTGCCACCAGTGATAACGACAGGGCTAGCAATGAGCAGTTCTTC. The rearrangement uses TRBV24-1 and TRBJ2-1; 7 nucleotides agree with TRBD1. Germline trimming cut 3 bases from V and 6 bases from J; bases unmatched to any gene: 7. CDR3 length: 15 amino acids. The germline gives CDR1 KGHDR, CDR2 SFDVKD.

Here the CDR3 DNA reads TGCGCCAGCAGCTTGGGACTTTCCTACTCCTACGAGCAGTACTTC. Its translation: CASSLGLSYSYEQYF. The chain carries TRBV5-1 and TRBJ2-7, with D hard to call. Trimming pared 0 bases from V and 0 bases from J, leaving 10 bases between. Germline V gene lookup returns CDR1 SGHRS and CDR2 YFSETQ. The CDR3 is 15 residues long.

The chain has TRBV5-1 and TRBJ2-3, with a tentative D call TRBD2 (7 bases). V was trimmed by 4 bases and J by 2 bases, leaving 17 bases between them. CDR1 and CDR2 (germline): SGHRS, YFSETQ. The CDR3 consists of 16 residues. In nucleotides, the CDR3 is TGCGCCAGCAGCCTACCGGCGGGGGCCGTCACAGATACGCAGTATTTT. Its protein is CASSLPAGAVTDTQYF. Variable domain in full (rest from reference TRBV5-1 and TRBJ2-3): KAGVTQTPRYLIKTRGQQVTLSCSPISGHRSVSWYQQTPGQGLQFLFEYFSETQRNKGNFPGRFSGRQFSNSRSEMNVSTLELGDSALYLCASSLPAGAVTDTQYFGPGTRLTVL.

This clonotype was recorded at least ten times. The chain recombines TRBV24-1 with TRBJ2-1; 10 bases align to TRBD1. Germline loops: CDR1 KGHDR, CDR2 SFDVKD. V lost 3 bases and J lost 4; bases outside the gene matches: 5. The CDR3 sequence is 16 residues long. The CDR3 DNA is TGTGCCACCAGTGATCCCGGGACAGGGGTTTACAATGAGCAGTTCTTC. This codes for CATSDPGTGVYNEQFF.

The sample holds a few counts of this clonotype. The chain is built from TRBV20-1 and TRBJ2-3; D unresolved. V was clipped by 7 bases and J by 3 bases, with 11 bases between them. The CDR3 loop spans 12 amino acids. Germline CDR1 and CDR2: DFQATT and SNEGSKA (reference sequence). The CDR3 region is CSVGSSTDTQYF. CDR3 nucleotide sequence: TGCAGTGTTGGGTCCTCTACAGATACGCAGTATTTT.

For the CDR3, the DNA is TGTGCCAGCAGCACCCTCAGGGTTGAGGACGCAACTAATGAAAAACTGTTTTTT. Translating it yields CASSTLRVEDATNEKLFF. This chain joins TRBV7-6 and TRBJ1-4; tentative D call: TRBD1 (5 bases). Germline V lookup: CDR1 SGHVS, CDR2 FNYEAQ. This CDR3 comprises 18 residues. Trimming removed 5 bases at V and 0 bases at J, with 19 bases between.

V is TRBV12-3 or TRBV12-4 and J is TRBJ2-5; 15 bases agree with TRBD2. This CDR3 has 18 residues. V lost 5 bases and J lost 2; bases outside the gene matches: 9. The CDR3 is CASSPNWGLAGGQETQYF. In DNA, the CDR3 is TGTGCCAGCAGTCCAAATTGGGGACTAGCGGGGGGACAAGAGACCCAGTACTTC.

This clonotype showed up just a few times. This chain links TRBV20-1 with TRBJ1-1; D gene uncertain. Germline V gene sequence: CDR1 DFQATT, CDR2 SNEGSKA (reference sequence). V shed 6 bases and J shed 1 base, with 12 bases lying between them. This CDR3 spans 13 amino acids. The CDR3 spells CSASWRKNTEAFF. The CDR3 DNA follows: TGCAGTGCCTCGTGGCGGAAGAACACTGAAGCTTTCTTT.